These 21 T cell receptor beta chains originate from one sample sequenced in a study of blood T cell repertoires in COVID-19. Clones were read by immunoSEQ multiplex PCR, and TCRdb kept only the in-frame ones, dropping some. The sample holds 400,000 to 550,000 clones, 85% to 90% seen once. The source material was peripheral blood. These receptors were obtained from a woman in her twenties or thirties with acute or convalescent COVID-19.

This sequence joins TRBV2 and TRBJ1-2, with TRBD1 matching over 8 bases. Germline V lookup: CDR1 SNHLY, CDR2 FYNNEI. V shed 6 bases and J 4 bases; nucleotides not matched to a gene: 7. The CDR3 covers 14 residues. The CDR3 coding sequence is TGTGCCAGCAGGGACAGGGCCGGTGGCTATGGCTACACCTTC. Translating it yields CASRDRAGGYGYTF.

The V and J genes are TRBV3-1 (or the pseudogene TRBV3-2) and TRBJ1-6; D is ambiguous. V was shortened by 0 bases and J by 4 bases, with 10 bases between the two germline ends. This CDR3 is 16 amino acids long. Germline CDR1 and CDR2: LGHDT and YNNKEL (reference sequence). The CDR3 spells CASSQDLAGYNSPLHF. The CDR3 nucleotides read TGTGCCAGCAGCCAAGATCTAGCGGGGTATAATTCACCCCTCCACTTT.

This chain connects TRBV28 to TRBJ2-7; 9 bases map to TRBD1. With V trimmed by 7 bases and J by 5 bases, 9 bases remained unmatched. Germline values: CDR1 MDHEN, CDR2 SYDVKM. The CDR3 covers 14 residues. The CDR3 nucleotides read TGTGCCAGCACCTGGAGACAGGGGGGGGACGAGCAGTACTTC. As protein: CASTWRQGGDEQYF. Together with reference TRBV28 and TRBJ2-7, the CDR3 gives the full variable domain: DVKVTQSSRYLVKRTGEKVFLECVQDMDHENMFWYRQDPGLGLRLIYFSYDVKMKEKGDIPEGYSVSREKKERFSLILESASTNQTSMYLCASTWRQGGDEQYFGPGTRLTVT.

The J gene is TRBJ1-1, the V gene TRBV7-3, with D perhaps TRBD1 (6 bases). V lost 3 bases and J 6 bases, leaving 11 bases between the germline ends. The CDR3 is 13 residues long. Germline V lookup: CDR1 SGHTA, CDR2 FQGTGA. DNA for the CDR3: TGTGCCAGCAGCTTGGGCCAGGGGTCTGAAGCTTTCTTT. It is translated as CASSLGQGSEAFF. Complete variable domain (other parts from reference TRBV7-3 and TRBJ1-1): GAGVSQTPSNKVTEKGKYVELRCDPISGHTALYWYRQSLGQGPEFLIYFQGTGAADDSGLPNDRFFAVRPEGSVSTLKIQRTERGDSAVYLCASSLGQGSEAFFGQGTRLTVV.

V is TRBV11-2 and J is TRBJ2-5; D is possibly TRBD1 (6 bases). Trimming pared 4 bases from V and 0 bases from J, leaving 12 bases between. This CDR3 region has 15 residues. Germline lookup yields CDR1 SGHAT and CDR2 FQNNGV. The CDR3 loop is CASSSRDKYQETQYF. Here the CDR3 DNA reads TGTGCCAGCAGCTCCCGGGACAAGTACCAAGAGACCCAGTACTTC.

The V and J genes are TRBV9 and TRBJ1-2; D might be TRBD1 (5 bases). This CDR3 region has 15 residues. V was clipped by 0 bases and J by 3 bases, with 12 bases between them. Germline assignment: CDR1 SGDLS and CDR2 YYNGEE. The CDR3 protein is CASSVVSGGDYGYTF. CDR3 coding DNA: TGTGCCAGCAGCGTAGTAAGCGGGGGTGACTATGGCTACACCTTC. Full variable domain (outside the CDR3, taken from reference TRBV9 and TRBJ1-2): DSGVTQTPKHLITATGQRVTLRCSPRSGDLSVYWYQQSLDQGLQFLIQYYNGEERAKGNILERFSAQQFPDLHSELNLSSLELGDSALYFCASSVVSGGDYGYTFGSGTRLTVV.

The chain combines TRBV19 with TRBJ2-3; no definite D call. V lost 5 bases to trimming and J lost 3 bases, with 12 bases between them. Per the germline V gene, CDR1 is LNHDA and CDR2 is SQIVND (reference sequence). The length of the CDR3 is 14 residues. The CDR3 nucleotides read TGTGCCAGTAGTTTGTTGACTGATACAGATACGCAGTATTTT. Protein product: CASSLLTDTDTQYF. Complete variable domain (other parts from reference TRBV19 and TRBJ2-3): DGGITQSPKYLFRKEGQNVTLSCEQNLNHDAMYWYRQDPGQGLRLIYYSQIVNDFQKGDIAEGYSVSREKKESFPLTVTSAQKNPTAFYLCASSLLTDTDTQYFGPGTRLTVL.

Details on this clone: Additional DNA sequences in this sample encode the identical CDR3. DNA for the CDR3: TGTGCCAGCAGTTTAAGTGGGGAGGAGACCCAGTACTTC. It is translated as CASSLSGEETQYF. The chain carries TRBV12-3 or TRBV12-4 and TRBJ2-5; D might be TRBD2 (5 bases). The CDR3 has 13 residues. V was pared by 2 bases and J by 5 bases, with 9 bases between.

J is TRBJ2-3 and V is TRBV11-2; 9 bases agree with TRBD2. The CDR3 length is 16 residues. The V segment lost 4 bases and the J segment 2 bases; nucleotides outside the gene matches: 7. Germline V gives CDR1 SGHAT, CDR2 FQNNGV. CDR3 bases: TGTGCCAGCAGCTCCTATAGCGGGGGTGACACAGATACGCAGTATTTT. Its translation is CASSSYSGGDTDTQYF.

This chain uses TRBV7-8 with TRBJ2-5, with 7 bases fitting TRBD1. V was clipped by 3 bases and J by 5 bases; unmatched bases: 15. This CDR3 region has 17 residues. From germline, CDR1 is SGHVS and CDR2 FQNEAQ. CDR3 protein: CASSFLPRQGTWETQYF. As DNA, the CDR3 is TGTGCCAGCAGCTTCTTACCCCGACAGGGTACTTGGGAGACCCAGTACTTC.

The CDR3 is CASSPRGAGNTIYF. The DNA for the CDR3 is TGTGCCAGCAGCCCTCGGGGGGCTGGAAACACCATATATTTT. The chain carries TRBV3-1 (or the pseudogene TRBV3-2) and TRBJ1-3; possibly TRBD1 for D (5 bases). Germline CDR1 and CDR2: LGHDT and YNNKEL (reference sequence). CDR3 length: 14 amino acids. Trimming took off 4 bases at V and 2 bases at J, with 9 bases between the two ends.

V is TRBV19 and J is TRBJ2-3; possibly TRBD1 for D (5 bases). V was trimmed by 5 bases and J by 10 bases, leaving 13 bases between them. This CDR3 is 12 amino acids long. Germline CDR1 is LNHDA and CDR2 is SQIVND (reference sequence). CDR3 loop: CASSADRRSQYF. The CDR3 DNA is TGTGCCAGTAGTGCCGACAGACGGTCGCAGTATTTT.

This clone was counted once. This sequence joins TRBV6-5 and TRBJ2-3, with 7 bases that match TRBD2. The V gene end was trimmed by 8 bases and the J gene end by 3 bases; junction bases not matched to a gene: 11. CDR3 length: 15 residues. Germline V gene data show CDR1 as MNHEY and CDR2 as SVGAGI. CDR3 nucleotides: TGTGCCAGCGGGGGAATAGGGGAGGGGACAGATACGCAGTATTTT. Translated, it gives CASGGIGEGTDTQYF.

The J gene is TRBJ2-1, the V gene TRBV28; TRBD1 might be the D (6 bases). The V end lost 6 bases, the J end lost 3 bases, and 15 bases lay between the germline ends. Germline V gene lookup returns CDR1 MDHEN and CDR2 SYDVKM. The CDR3 totals 15 residues. Here the CDR3 DNA reads TGTGCCAGCAGAACGGACAGTATCGGCTACAATGAGCAGTTCTTC. Translation: CASRTDSIGYNEQFF.

The chain's CDR3 is CASELGTYNEQFF. For the CDR3, the DNA is TGTGCCAGCGAACTAGGTACCTACAATGAGCAGTTCTTC. The chain uses TRBV12-3 or TRBV12-4 and TRBJ2-1, with D possibly matching TRBD2 (5 bases). Deletions cut 8 bases from V and 2 bases from J, with 10 bases between. There are 13 residues in the CDR3.

V and J are TRBV7-2 and TRBJ2-3; TRBD1 matches 9 bases. CDR1 is SGHTA, CDR2 FQGNSA, per germline. The junction had 9 bases not matched to a gene; V was cut back by 5 bases and J by 6 bases. The CDR3 consists of 15 residues. The CDR3 protein is CASSLRDRVSDTQYF. CDR3 sequence (DNA): TGTGCCAGCAGCCTCCGGGACAGGGTATCCGATACGCAGTATTTT.

This chain links TRBV5-1 with TRBJ2-7; possibly TRBD2 for D (5 bases). The V end was cut by 4 bases, the J end by 2 bases, with 7 bases between. Germline CDR1 reads SGHRS; CDR2 reads YFSETQ. CDR3 length: 12 amino acids. CDR3 residues: CASSGETYEQYF. In DNA, the CDR3 is TGCGCCAGCAGCGGGGAGACCTACGAGCAGTACTTC.

V is TRBV5-5 and J is TRBJ2-1, with 7 bases identical to TRBD1. The CDR3 is made up of 17 amino acids. The germline CDR1 and CDR2 sequences are SGHKS and YYEKEE (reference sequence). The V and J ends lost 0 bases and 3 bases, in that order; junction bases with no gene match: 9. CDR3 loop: CASSLEATGSLYNEQFF. CDR3 DNA sequence: TGTGCCAGCAGCTTGGAAGCGACAGGGAGTCTCTACAATGAGCAGTTCTTC. The full variable domain, in which reference TRBV5-5 and TRBJ2-1 provide the parts outside the CDR3, is DAGVTQSPTHLIKTRGQQVTLRCSPISGHKSVSWYQQVLGQGPQFIFQYYEKEERGRGNFPDRFSARQFPNYSSELNVNALLLGDSALYLCASSLEATGSLYNEQFFGPGTRLTVL.

This chain joins TRBV19 and TRBJ1-5; D is undetermined. This CDR3 contains 16 residues. The V gene's germline CDR1 is LNHDA and CDR2 SQIVND (reference sequence). V was shortened by 5 bases and J by 3 bases, with 17 bases between the two germline ends. The CDR3 loop is CASSRLGERINQPQHF. DNA for the CDR3: TGTGCCAGTAGTCGACTTGGTGAGAGGATCAATCAGCCCCAGCATTTT.

This sequence joins TRBV5-1 and TRBJ1-2; TRBD1 agrees at 8 bases. V lost 6 bases, J lost 4 bases, and 2 bases stayed unmatched. This CDR3 comprises 12 residues. Germline V gene lookup returns CDR1 SGHRS and CDR2 YFSETQ. The CDR3 loop is CASTGGGYGYTF. The CDR3 bases are TGCGCCAGCACAGGGGGCGGCTATGGCTACACCTTC.

A note on this clone: At the DNA level, this CDR3 is encoded by other sequences in the same sample as well. The chain employs TRBV12-3 or TRBV12-4 and TRBJ2-5; D may be TRBD1 (5 bases). The V gene lost 4 bases and the J gene lost 5 bases, with 5 bases spanning the gap. This CDR3 region has 11 residues. CDR3 sequence: CASSSGETQYF. The CDR3 DNA reads TGTGCCAGCAGTTCAGGGGAGACCCAGTACTTC.